The 32 T cell receptor beta chains below were found in one sample sequenced in a study of cytomegalovirus exposure and HLA in healthy donors (dated by TCRdb to about 2017). Library construction relied on the immunoSEQ multiplex PCR assay. The multiplex PCR relied on a mix of 60 forward primers for TCR Vbeta segments and 13 reverse primers for TCR Jbeta segments. This is the immuneACCESS table as TCRdb keeps it, with only in-frame sequences that have V and J called. A part of the clones is gone; compared with another copy, unresolved V genes explain less than half, and the rest is unexplained. In all, the sample holds fewer than 250,000 clones, and around 86% of those were seen once. Clones ranked in the top ten supply about a tenth of the sample. The sequencing input was PBMCs. These receptors were obtained from a woman aged 45-60 years in good health and CMV-seropositive.

The V and J genes are TRBV5-6 and TRBJ2-5; TRBD1 might be the D (6 bases). CDR3 length: 15 amino acids. Trimming removed 3 bases from V and 3 bases from J, with 15 bases in between. CDR1 SGHDT and CDR2 YYEEEE come from the germline V gene. The CDR3 here is CASSSLGGSEETQYF. Written as DNA, the CDR3 is TGTGCCAGCAGCTCCCTAGGGGGTTCTGAAGAGACCCAGTACTTC.

The V call is TRBV29-1, the J call TRBJ2-3, with unresolved D. Germline V gene data show CDR1 as SQVTM and CDR2 as ANQGSEA. V gave up 4 bases and J gave up 1 base, with 6 bases separating them. This CDR3 region has 12 residues. CDR3 protein: CSVVHGTDTQYF. CDR3 DNA sequence: TGCAGCGTTGTACACGGCACAGATACGCAGTATTTT.

The V gene is TRBV6-1, the J gene TRBJ1-2; TRBD1 matches 10 bases. Germline V CDR1 and CDR2: MNHNS, SASEGT. The CDR3 runs 15 residues. The J segment lost 5 bases and the V segment lost 8 bases, leaving 11 bases of the junction unmatched. In DNA, the CDR3 is TGTGCCAGCCAAGCGGGGACAGGGGTACAATATGGCTACACCTTC. Translating it yields CASQAGTGVQYGYTF.

The gene calls are TRBV30 and TRBJ1-5; D uncertain. Trimming removed 5 bases at V and 0 bases at J, with 11 bases between. Germline V CDR1 and CDR2: GTSNPN, SVGIG (reference sequence). The length of the CDR3 is 14 residues. CDR3 nucleotides: TGTGCCTGGGCCCGGAGGACTAGCAATCAGCCCCAGCATTTT. Amino acid sequence: CAWARRTSNQPQHF. Looking up the rest from reference TRBV30 and TRBJ1-5 gives the full variable domain: SQTIHQWPATLVQPVGSPLSLECTVEGTSNPNLYWYRQAAGRGLQLLFYSVGIGQISSEVPQNLSASRPQDRQFILSSKKLLLSDSGFYLCAWARRTSNQPQHFGDGTRLSIL.

This clone was seen more than once but under ten times. V is TRBV4-2 and J is TRBJ2-5; D uncertain. The CDR3 is made up of 15 amino acids. V gave up 4 bases and J gave up 4 bases, with 16 bases separating them. In germline, CDR1 is LGHNA, CDR2 YNFKEQ. The CDR3 sequence: CASSPQRGNSETQYF. The CDR3 bases are TGTGCCAGCAGCCCACAAAGAGGTAACTCAGAGACCCAGTACTTC.

V is TRBV11-2 and J is TRBJ1-1; D is uncertain. The V end lost 5 bases, the J end lost 5 bases, and 6 bases lay between the germline ends. Germline CDR1 SGHAT, CDR2 FQNNGV. There are 11 residues in the CDR3. The CDR3 coding sequence is TGTGCCAGCAGCCCGTCGACTGAAGCTTTCTTT. It yields the protein CASSPSTEAFF. The variable domain in full, completed from reference TRBV11-2 and TRBJ1-1, reads EAGVAQSPRYKIIEKRQSVAFWCNPISGHATLYWYQQILGQGPKLLIQFQNNGVVDDSQLPKDRFSAERLKGVDSTLKIQPAKLEDSAVYLCASSPSTEAFFGQGTRLTVV.

The V and J genes are TRBV29-1 and TRBJ1-1, with 9 nucleotides matching TRBD1. Trimming took 5 bases from V and 5 from J; bases not matched to a gene: 9. The CDR3 covers 14 residues. Germline CDR1 reads SQVTM; CDR2 reads ANQGSEA. CDR3: CSVLPGQGMTEAFF. DNA for the CDR3: TGCAGCGTTCTTCCGGGACAGGGAATGACTGAAGCTTTCTTT.

V is TRBV2 and J is TRBJ2-7, with TRBD1 matching 11 bases. This CDR3 is built from 14 residues. V was pared by 5 bases and J by 4 bases, with 4 bases of the junction left unmatched. The germline V gene encodes CDR1 SNHLY and CDR2 FYNNEI. CDR3 DNA: TGTGCCAGCAGTTTGGACAGGGGGCCGTACGAGCAGTACTTC. Its protein is CASSLDRGPYEQYF.

This clone was found a few times. This chain connects TRBV19 to TRBJ1-1, with D uncertain. CDR3 length equals 18 residues. The germline V gene encodes CDR1 LNHDA and CDR2 SQIVND (reference sequence). V was pared by 6 bases and J by 0 bases, with 23 bases between. CDR3 coding DNA: TGTGCCAGTAGACAGACCCTAAAGGTGGCAGCCCTGAACACTGAAGCTTTCTTT. This encodes CASRQTLKVAALNTEAFF.

This clone was observed a few times. The V gene is TRBV7-8, the J gene TRBJ2-7; the D gene is possibly TRBD1 (5 bases). CDR3 length equals 12 residues. Germline V gene data show CDR1 as SGHVS and CDR2 as FQNEAQ. V was clipped by 4 bases and J by 5 bases, with 9 bases between them. The CDR3: CASSSQANEQYF. The DNA of the CDR3 is TGTGCCAGCAGCTCACAGGCTAACGAGCAGTACTTC.

This clone was seen a few times. V is TRBV9 and J is TRBJ1-2; 9 bases line up with TRBD1. The CDR3 extends over 18 amino acids. Trimming at V came to 0 bases and at J to 0 bases, leaving 9 bases not matched to a gene. CDR1 is SGDLS and CDR2 is YYNGEE in the germline V gene. The CDR3 nucleotides are TGTGCCAGCAGCGTAGCTGACAACAGGGGGCTTACTAACTATGGCTACACCTTC. Residues: CASSVADNRGLTNYGYTF.

The J gene is TRBJ1-4, the V gene TRBV30; 7 bases align to TRBD1. V trimming: 2 bases; J trimming: 0 bases; junction bases outside the gene matches: 3. The V gene's germline CDR1 is GTSNPN and CDR2 SVGIG (reference sequence). This CDR3 comprises 15 residues. The CDR3: CAWSPTGTTNEKLFF. Written as DNA, the CDR3 is TGTGCCTGGAGTCCGACAGGGACAACTAATGAAAAACTGTTTTTT.

This rearrangement joins TRBV5-6 to TRBJ2-7, with D tentatively TRBD1 (6 bases). V was pared by 0 bases and J by 0 bases, with 16 bases between. Germline V CDR1 and CDR2: SGHDT, YYEEEE. The CDR3 has 17 amino acids. The DNA of the CDR3 is TGTGCCAGCAGCTTGGGCCCAGGACAGATGAGCTCCTACGAGCAGTACTTC. Its protein is CASSLGPGQMSSYEQYF.

For this clone: Other DNA sequences in this sample translate to the same CDR3. The gene calls are TRBV6-5 and TRBJ1-5, with 8 bases aligning to TRBD1. Germline-derived CDR1 and CDR2 are MNHEY and SVGAGI. The J segment lost 2 bases and the V segment lost 6 bases, leaving 6 bases of the junction unmatched. The CDR3 sequence is 15 residues long. CDR3 DNA sequence: TGTGCCAGCAGACCAGACAGGGGAGGCAATCAGCCCCAGCATTTT. This encodes CASRPDRGGNQPQHF.

V and J are TRBV29-1 and TRBJ1-2; 7 bases are shared with TRBD1. Germline V gene sequence: CDR1 SQVTM, CDR2 ANQGSEA. This CDR3 contains 14 residues. V gave up 3 bases and J gave up 5 bases; unmatched junction bases: 9. The CDR3 nucleotides are TGCAGCGTTGAGTCGGCCAGGGGGTGGTATGGCTACACCTTC. Protein sequence: CSVESARGWYGYTF.

The V and J genes are TRBV6-6 and TRBJ1-6; 9 bases map to TRBD1. This CDR3 contains 15 residues. V was pared by 3 bases and J by 8 bases, with 5 bases of the junction left unmatched. Germline V gene data show CDR1 as MNHNY and CDR2 as SVGAGI (reference sequence). The CDR3 region is CASSYRRTGDSPLHF. The CDR3 nucleotides read TGTGCCAGCAGTTATAGAAGGACAGGGGATTCACCCCTCCACTTT.

The chain combines TRBV11-2 with TRBJ2-5; 9 nucleotides agree with TRBD2. CDR1 and CDR2 (germline): SGHAT, FQNNGV. With V trimmed by 5 bases and J by 5 bases, 15 bases remained unmatched. This CDR3 comprises 17 residues. CDR3 amino acids: CASSQEGAGGQVETQYF. The CDR3 nucleotides are TGTGCCAGCAGCCAAGAGGGGGCGGGGGGGCAGGTGGAGACCCAGTACTTC.

This clone was observed a single time. The CDR3 DNA sequence: TGTGCCAGCAGCTTTGGGACAGGGGTCTACGAGCAGTACTTC. It yields the protein CASSFGTGVYEQYF. The chain recombines TRBV7-6 with TRBJ2-7, with TRBD1 matching 10 bases. The CDR3 has 14 residues. J gave up 3 bases and V 3 bases, and 2 bases lay outside the gene matches. Germline V gives CDR1 SGHVS, CDR2 FNYEAQ.

This clone was seen once. J is TRBJ1-2 and V is TRBV25-1; D is possibly TRBD1 (5 bases). This CDR3 is 16 amino acids long. The V end was cut by 0 bases, the J end by 4 bases, with 15 bases between. Germline values: CDR1 MGHDK, CDR2 SYGVNS. The CDR3 sequence is CASSEYLGDDSYGYTF. The DNA of the CDR3 is TGTGCCAGCAGTGAATATTTAGGGGATGATAGCTATGGCTACACCTTC.

The gene calls are TRBV4-3 and TRBJ1-1; unclear D gene. Trimming shortened V by 1 base and J by 2 bases, and 8 bases separated the two germline ends. This CDR3 region has 14 residues. Germline assignment: CDR1 LGHNA and CDR2 YSLEER. CDR3 nucleotide sequence: TGCGCCAGCAGCCAAGGCTGGGCTAACACTGAAGCTTTCTTT. This sequence encodes CASSQGWANTEAFF.

This clone was seen more than once but under ten times. The chain has TRBV6-1 and TRBJ2-7, with 7 bases that match TRBD1. The CDR3 has 14 residues. Per the germline V gene, CDR1 is MNHNS and CDR2 is SASEGT. The ends lost 3 bases at V and 3 bases at J; junction bases unmatched: 5. CDR3: CASSDSGTVYEQYF. The CDR3 DNA is TGTGCCAGCAGTGACTCCGGGACAGTCTACGAGCAGTACTTC.

V gene TRBV11-2 combines with J gene TRBJ2-2; 9 nucleotides line up with TRBD1. This CDR3 is 15 amino acids long. Germline CDR1 reads SGHAT; CDR2 reads FQNNGV. Trimming at V came to 4 bases and at J to 4 bases, leaving 4 bases not matched to a gene. The CDR3 coding sequence is TGTGCCAGCAGCTGGACAGGGGAGAGCACCGGGGAGCTGTTTTTT. It translates to CASSWTGESTGELFF.

CDR3 sequence: CAWSKGLVVDGYTF. The CDR3 coding sequence is TGTGCCTGGAGTAAGGGGCTAGTGGTGGATGGCTACACCTTC. The rearrangement uses TRBV30 and TRBJ1-2; D perhaps matches TRBD1 (5 bases). The CDR3 contains 14 residues. Deletions cut 2 bases from V and 6 bases from J, with 16 bases between. Looked up from germline, CDR1 is GTSNPN and CDR2 is SVGIG (reference sequence).

The V and J genes are TRBV5-1 and TRBJ2-3; TRBD2 aligns across 10 bases. This CDR3 region has 15 residues. V lost 8 bases and J lost 0; bases outside the gene matches: 6. Per germline, CDR1 SGHRS and CDR2 YFSETQ. The CDR3 coding sequence is TGCGCCAGTCGAGCGGGGGGGGTGAGCACAGATACGCAGTATTTT. It codes for CASRAGGVSTDTQYF. Full variable domain (missing parts from reference TRBV5-1 and TRBJ2-3): KAGVTQTPRYLIKTRGQQVTLSCSPISGHRSVSWYQQTPGQGLQFLFEYFSETQRNKGNFPGRFSGRQFSNSRSEMNVSTLELGDSALYLCASRAGGVSTDTQYFGPGTRLTVL.

The V gene is TRBV6-5, the J gene TRBJ2-7, with 10 bases fitting TRBD2. V was clipped by 0 bases and J by 7 bases; unmatched bases: 9. This CDR3 has 16 amino acids. From germline, CDR1 is MNHEY and CDR2 SVGAGI. The CDR3 bases are TGTGCCAGCAGTTACTCGGAGACTAGCGGGTTAATGGAGCAGTACTTC. The encoded protein is CASSYSETSGLMEQYF.

The rearrangement joins TRBV6-5 to TRBJ2-1; D is uncertain. This CDR3 is 12 amino acids long. V shed 0 bases and J shed 9 bases, with 6 bases lying between them. CDR1 and CDR2 from the germline V gene are MNHEY and SVGAGI. CDR3 sequence (DNA): TGTGCCAGCAGTTACTCCGTCGGTGAGCAGTTCTTC. Translating it yields CASSYSVGEQFF.

The chain couples TRBV4-1 to TRBJ2-5; TRBD1 aligns across 7 bases. The CDR3 spans 16 residues. Losses at the gene ends were 0 bases for V and 4 bases for J; bases not matched to a gene: 8. Germline values: CDR1 MGHRA, CDR2 YSYEKL. The CDR3 nucleotides are TGCGCCAGCAGCCAAGATTCGACAGGGACATCAGAGACCCAGTACTTC. The encoded protein is CASSQDSTGTSETQYF.

This chain joins TRBV18 and TRBJ2-1, with 13 bases fitting TRBD2. The CDR3 length is 15 residues. V lost 3 bases, J lost 10 bases, and 6 bases stayed unmatched. Germline CDR1 reads KGHSH; CDR2 reads LQKENI. CDR3 nucleotides: TGTGCCAGCTCACCCAGGACTAGCGGGGGTAACGAGCAGTTCTTC. Translation gives CASSPRTSGGNEQFF.

This chain connects TRBV4-1 to TRBJ1-1, with D unresolved. The CDR3 sequence is 15 residues long. The germline gives CDR1 MGHRA, CDR2 YSYEKL. V was trimmed by 0 bases and J by 1 base, leaving 9 bases between them. The DNA for the CDR3 is TGCGCCAGCAGCCAAGAGCCGCTAAAGAACACTGAAGCTTTCTTT. Its protein product is CASSQEPLKNTEAFF.

This clone showed up just a few times. The V gene is TRBV15, the J gene TRBJ1-5, with TRBD1 matching 10 bases. The V gene's germline CDR1 is LNHNV and CDR2 YYDKDF (reference sequence). CDR3 length: 15 amino acids. J lost 6 bases, V lost 3 bases, and 5 bases had no gene match. CDR3 bases: TGTGCCACCAGCAGTGGACAGGGGGAAAGTCAGCCCCAGCATTTT. Its protein product is CATSSGQGESQPQHF.

This clone was counted once. CDR3 nucleotide sequence: TGTGCCAGCAGCTTGGTCGGACAGGCGACCTACGAGCAGTACTTC. It encodes CASSLVGQATYEQYF. The rearrangement joins TRBV5-8 to TRBJ2-7, with 7 positions matching TRBD1. V gave up 0 bases and J gave up 2 bases; unmatched junction bases: 5. Germline CDR1 and CDR2: SGHTS and YDEGEE. This CDR3 comprises 15 residues.

This chain connects TRBV6-5 to TRBJ1-2; the D gene is possibly TRBD1 (5 bases). This CDR3 region has 13 residues. Germline V lookup: CDR1 MNHEY, CDR2 SVGAGI. V lost 5 bases and J lost 7, with 14 bases in between. CDR3 loop: CASSDLGQSGYTF. The CDR3 DNA is TGTGCCAGCAGTGACCTGGGGCAGTCTGGCTACACCTTC.